This T cell receptor beta chain was observed in a study of cytomegalovirus exposure and HLA in healthy donors. With regard to this clone: Antigen: not known.

The study's findings and limits: Per published accounts, TCR beta sequences correctly predicted the HLA-A and HLA-B alleles of most subjects. Productive status was seen about 87% or about 30% of the time for most TCR beta V segments in an earlier analysis.

13 Jbeta primers and 60 Vbeta primers were used for the PCR. Here immunoSEQ multiplex PCR was the method, and the copy in TCRdb shows in-frame clones only, minus some. The data contain over 130,000 clones, approximately 85% of them seen just once; the ten biggest clones take up around 6.3%. Source material: PBMCs. This clonotype originated in a middle-aged man in good health and CMV-seropositive.

The CDR3 sequence is CASSLDRVSYEQYF. The CDR3 nucleotides read TGTGCCAGCAGTTTAGACAGGGTGAGCTACGAGCAGTACTTC. This chain joins TRBV28 and TRBJ2-7; TRBD1 aligns across 7 bases. This CDR3 contains 14 residues. V dropped 2 bases and J dropped 3; count of bases not matched to a gene: 4. The germline CDR1 and CDR2 sequences are MDHEN and SYDVKM.